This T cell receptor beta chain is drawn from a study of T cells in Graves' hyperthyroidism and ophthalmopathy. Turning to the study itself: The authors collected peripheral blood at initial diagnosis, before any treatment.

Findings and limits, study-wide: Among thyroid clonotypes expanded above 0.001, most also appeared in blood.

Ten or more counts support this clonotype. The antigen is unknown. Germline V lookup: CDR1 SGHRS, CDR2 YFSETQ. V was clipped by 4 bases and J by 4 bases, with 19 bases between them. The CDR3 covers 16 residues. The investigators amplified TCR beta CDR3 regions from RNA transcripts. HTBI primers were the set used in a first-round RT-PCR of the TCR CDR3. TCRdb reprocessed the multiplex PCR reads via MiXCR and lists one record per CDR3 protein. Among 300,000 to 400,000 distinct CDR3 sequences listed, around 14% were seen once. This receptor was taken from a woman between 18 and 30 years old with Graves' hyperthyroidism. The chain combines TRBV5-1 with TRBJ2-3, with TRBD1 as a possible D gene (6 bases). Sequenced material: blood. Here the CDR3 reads CASSPTRGEGSDTQYF. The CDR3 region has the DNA TGCGCCAGCAGCCCGACCAGGGGAGAGGGATCAGATACGCAGTATTTT.